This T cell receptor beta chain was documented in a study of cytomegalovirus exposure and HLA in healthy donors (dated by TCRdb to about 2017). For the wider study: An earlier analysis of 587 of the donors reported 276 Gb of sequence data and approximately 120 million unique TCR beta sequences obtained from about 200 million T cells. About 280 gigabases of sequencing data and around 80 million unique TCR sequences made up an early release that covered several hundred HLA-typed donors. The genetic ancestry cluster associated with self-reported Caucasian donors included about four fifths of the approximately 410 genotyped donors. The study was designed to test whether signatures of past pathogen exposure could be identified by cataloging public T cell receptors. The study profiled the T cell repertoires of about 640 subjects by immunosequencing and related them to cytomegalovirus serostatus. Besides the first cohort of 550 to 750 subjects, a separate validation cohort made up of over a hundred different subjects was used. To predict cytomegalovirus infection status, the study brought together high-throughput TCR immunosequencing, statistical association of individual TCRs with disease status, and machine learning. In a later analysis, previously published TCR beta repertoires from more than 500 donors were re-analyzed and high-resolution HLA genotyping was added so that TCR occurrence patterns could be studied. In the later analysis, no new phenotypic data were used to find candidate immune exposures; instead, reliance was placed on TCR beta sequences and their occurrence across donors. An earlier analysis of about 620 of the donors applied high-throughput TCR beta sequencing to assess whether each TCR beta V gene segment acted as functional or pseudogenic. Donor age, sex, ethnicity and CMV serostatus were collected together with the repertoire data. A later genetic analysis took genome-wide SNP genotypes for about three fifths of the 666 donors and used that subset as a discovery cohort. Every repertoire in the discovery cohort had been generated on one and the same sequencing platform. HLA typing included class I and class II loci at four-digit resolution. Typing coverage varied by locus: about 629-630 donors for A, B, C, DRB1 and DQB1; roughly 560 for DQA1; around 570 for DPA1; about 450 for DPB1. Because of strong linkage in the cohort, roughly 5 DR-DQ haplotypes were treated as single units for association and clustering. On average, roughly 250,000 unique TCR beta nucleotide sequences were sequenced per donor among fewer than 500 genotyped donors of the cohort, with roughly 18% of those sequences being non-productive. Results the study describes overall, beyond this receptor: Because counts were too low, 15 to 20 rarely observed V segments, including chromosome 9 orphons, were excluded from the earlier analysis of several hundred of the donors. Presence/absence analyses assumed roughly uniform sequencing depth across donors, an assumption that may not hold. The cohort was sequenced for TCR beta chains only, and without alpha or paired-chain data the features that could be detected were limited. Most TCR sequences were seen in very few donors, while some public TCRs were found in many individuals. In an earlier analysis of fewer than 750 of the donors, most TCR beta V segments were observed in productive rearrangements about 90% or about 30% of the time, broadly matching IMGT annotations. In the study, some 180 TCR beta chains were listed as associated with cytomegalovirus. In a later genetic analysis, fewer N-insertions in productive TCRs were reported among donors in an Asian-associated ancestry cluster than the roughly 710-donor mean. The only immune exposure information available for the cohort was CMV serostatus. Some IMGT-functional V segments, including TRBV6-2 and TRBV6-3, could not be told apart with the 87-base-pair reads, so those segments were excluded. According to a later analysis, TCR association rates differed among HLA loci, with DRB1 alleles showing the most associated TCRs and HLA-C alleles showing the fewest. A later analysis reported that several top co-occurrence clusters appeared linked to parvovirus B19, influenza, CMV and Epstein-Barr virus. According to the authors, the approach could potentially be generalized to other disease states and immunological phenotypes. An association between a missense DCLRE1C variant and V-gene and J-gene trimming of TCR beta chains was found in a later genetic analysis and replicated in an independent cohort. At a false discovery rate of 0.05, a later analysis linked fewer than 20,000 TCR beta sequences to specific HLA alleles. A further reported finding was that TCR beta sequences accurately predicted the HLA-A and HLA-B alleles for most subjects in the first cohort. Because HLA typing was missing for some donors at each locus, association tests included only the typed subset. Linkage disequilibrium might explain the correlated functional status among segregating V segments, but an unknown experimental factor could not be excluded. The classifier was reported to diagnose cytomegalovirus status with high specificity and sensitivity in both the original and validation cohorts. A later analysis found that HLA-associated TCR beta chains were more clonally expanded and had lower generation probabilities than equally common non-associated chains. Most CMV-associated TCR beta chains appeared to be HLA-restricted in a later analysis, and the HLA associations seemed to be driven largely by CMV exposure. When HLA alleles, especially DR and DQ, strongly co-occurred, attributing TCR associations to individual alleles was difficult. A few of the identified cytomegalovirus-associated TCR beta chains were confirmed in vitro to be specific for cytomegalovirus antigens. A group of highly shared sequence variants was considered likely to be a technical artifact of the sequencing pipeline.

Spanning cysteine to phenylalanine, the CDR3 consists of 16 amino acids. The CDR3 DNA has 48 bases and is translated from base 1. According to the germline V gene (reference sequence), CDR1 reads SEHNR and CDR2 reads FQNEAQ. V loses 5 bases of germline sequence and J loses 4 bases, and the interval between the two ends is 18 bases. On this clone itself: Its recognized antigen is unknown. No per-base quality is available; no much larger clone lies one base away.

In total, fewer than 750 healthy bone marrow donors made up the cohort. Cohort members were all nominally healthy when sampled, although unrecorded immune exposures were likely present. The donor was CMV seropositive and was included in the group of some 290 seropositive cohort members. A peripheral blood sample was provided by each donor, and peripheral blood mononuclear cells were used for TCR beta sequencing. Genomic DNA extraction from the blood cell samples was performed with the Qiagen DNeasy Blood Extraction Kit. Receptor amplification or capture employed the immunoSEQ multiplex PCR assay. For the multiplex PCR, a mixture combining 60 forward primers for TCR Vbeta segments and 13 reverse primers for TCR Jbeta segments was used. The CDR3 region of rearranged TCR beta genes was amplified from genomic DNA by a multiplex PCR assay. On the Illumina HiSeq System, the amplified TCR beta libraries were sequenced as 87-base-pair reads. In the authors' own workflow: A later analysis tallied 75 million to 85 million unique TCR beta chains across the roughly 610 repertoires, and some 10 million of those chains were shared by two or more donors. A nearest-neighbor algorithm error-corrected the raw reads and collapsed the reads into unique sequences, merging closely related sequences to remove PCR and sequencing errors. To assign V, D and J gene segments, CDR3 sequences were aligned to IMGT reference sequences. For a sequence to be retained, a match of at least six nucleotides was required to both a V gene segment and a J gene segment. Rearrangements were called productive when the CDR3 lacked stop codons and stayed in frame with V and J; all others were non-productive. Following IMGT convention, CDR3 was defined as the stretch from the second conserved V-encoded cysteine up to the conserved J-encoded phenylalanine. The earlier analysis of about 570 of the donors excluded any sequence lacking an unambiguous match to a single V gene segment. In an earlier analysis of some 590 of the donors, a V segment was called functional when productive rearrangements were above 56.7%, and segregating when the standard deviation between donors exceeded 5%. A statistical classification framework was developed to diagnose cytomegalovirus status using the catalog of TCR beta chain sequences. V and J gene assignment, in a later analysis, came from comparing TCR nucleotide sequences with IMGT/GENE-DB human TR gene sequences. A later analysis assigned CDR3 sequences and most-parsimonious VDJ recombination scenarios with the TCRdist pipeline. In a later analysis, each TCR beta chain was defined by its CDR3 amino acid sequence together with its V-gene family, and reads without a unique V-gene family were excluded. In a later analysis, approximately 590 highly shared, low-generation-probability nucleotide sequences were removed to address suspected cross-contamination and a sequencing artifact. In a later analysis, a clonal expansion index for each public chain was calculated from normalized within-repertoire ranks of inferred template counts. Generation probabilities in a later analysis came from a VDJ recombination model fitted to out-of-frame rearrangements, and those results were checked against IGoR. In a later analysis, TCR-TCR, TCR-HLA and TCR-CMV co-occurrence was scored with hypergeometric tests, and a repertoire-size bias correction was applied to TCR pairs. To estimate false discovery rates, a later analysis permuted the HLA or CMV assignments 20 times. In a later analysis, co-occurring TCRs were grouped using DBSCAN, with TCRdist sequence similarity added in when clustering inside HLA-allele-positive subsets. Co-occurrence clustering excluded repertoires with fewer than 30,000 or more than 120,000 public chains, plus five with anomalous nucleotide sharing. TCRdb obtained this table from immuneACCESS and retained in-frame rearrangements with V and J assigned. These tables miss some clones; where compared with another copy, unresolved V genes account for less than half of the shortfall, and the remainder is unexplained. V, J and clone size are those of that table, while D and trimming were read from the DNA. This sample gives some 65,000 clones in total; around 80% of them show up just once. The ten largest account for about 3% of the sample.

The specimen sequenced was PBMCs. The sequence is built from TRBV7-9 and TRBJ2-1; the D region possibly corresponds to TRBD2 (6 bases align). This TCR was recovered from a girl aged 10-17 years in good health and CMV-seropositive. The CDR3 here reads CASSRLSGRLYNEQFF. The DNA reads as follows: TGTGCCAGCAGCCGCTTGTCGGGGAGGTTATACAATGAGCAGTTCTTC.